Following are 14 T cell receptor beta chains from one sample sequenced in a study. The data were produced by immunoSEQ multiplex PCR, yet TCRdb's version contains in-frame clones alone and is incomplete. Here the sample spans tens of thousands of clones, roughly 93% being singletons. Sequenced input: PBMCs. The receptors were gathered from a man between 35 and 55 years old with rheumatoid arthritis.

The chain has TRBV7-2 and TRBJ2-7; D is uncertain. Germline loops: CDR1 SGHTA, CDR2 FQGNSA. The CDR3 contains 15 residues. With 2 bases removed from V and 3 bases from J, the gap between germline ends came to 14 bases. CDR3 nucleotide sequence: TGTGCCAGCAGCTTAAGGCAAAATCCCCTCTACGAGCAGTACTTC. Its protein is CASSLRQNPLYEQYF.

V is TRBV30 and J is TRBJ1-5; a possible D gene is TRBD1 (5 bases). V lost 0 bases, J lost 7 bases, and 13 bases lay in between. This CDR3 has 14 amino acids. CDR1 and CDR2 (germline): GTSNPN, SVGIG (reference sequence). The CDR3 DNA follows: TGTGCCTGGAGTGTCGGGAGGGGCGGACAGCCCCAGCATTTT. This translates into CAWSVGRGGQPQHF.

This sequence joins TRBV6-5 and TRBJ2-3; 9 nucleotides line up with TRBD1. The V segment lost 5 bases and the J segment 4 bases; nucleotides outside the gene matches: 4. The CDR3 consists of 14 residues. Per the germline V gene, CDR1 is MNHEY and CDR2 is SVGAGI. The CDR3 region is CASSQGQGADTQYF. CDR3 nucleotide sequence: TGTGCCAGCAGTCAGGGACAGGGAGCAGATACGCAGTATTTT.

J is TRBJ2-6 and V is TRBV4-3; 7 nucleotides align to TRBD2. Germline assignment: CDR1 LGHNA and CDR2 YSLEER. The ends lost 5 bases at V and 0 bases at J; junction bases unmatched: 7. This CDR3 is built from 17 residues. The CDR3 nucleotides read TGCGCCAGCAGCGGGGGGGTAGGAACCTCTGGGGCCAACGTCCTGACTTTC. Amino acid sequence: CASSGGVGTSGANVLTF.

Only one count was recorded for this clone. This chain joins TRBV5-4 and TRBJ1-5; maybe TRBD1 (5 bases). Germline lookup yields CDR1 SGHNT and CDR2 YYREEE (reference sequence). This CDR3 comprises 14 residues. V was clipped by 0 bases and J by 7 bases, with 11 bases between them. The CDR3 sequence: CASSLDGGTQPQHF. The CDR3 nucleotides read TGTGCCAGCAGCTTGGATGGAGGGACGCAGCCCCAGCATTTT. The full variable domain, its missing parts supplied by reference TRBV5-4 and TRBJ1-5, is ETGVTQSPTHLIKTRGQQVTLRCSSQSGHNTVSWYQQALGQGPQFIFQYYREEENGRGNFPPRFSGLQFPNYSSELNVNALELDDSALYLCASSLDGGTQPQHFGDGTRLSIL.

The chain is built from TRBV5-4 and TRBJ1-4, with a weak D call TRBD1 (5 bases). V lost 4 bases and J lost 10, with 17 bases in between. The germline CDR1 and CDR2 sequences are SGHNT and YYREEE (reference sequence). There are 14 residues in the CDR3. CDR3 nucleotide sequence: TGTGCCAGCAGCGCAGGGATGTCGGATGGAAAACTGTTTTTT. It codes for CASSAGMSDGKLFF.

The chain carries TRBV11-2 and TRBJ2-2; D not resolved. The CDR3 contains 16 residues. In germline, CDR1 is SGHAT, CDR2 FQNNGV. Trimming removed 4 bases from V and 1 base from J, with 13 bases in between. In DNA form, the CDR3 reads TGTGCCAGCAGCTCCCTGAGGTCGGAGAACACCGGGGAGCTGTTTTTT. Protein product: CASSSLRSENTGELFF.

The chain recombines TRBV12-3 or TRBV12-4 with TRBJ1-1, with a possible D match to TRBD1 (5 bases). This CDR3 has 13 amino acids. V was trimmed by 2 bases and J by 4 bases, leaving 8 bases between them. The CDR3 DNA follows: TGTGCCAGCAGTTTACAGGGTAGCACTGAAGCTTTCTTT. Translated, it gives CASSLQGSTEAFF.

The CDR3 nucleotides read TGTGCCAGCAGTTACCGCCCCAGGGGAGGCACTGAAGCTTTCTTT. Protein product: CASSYRPRGGTEAFF. The chain recombines TRBV6-5 with TRBJ1-1; D is perhaps TRBD1 (6 bases). The CDR3 runs to 15 residues. Germline assignment: CDR1 MNHEY and CDR2 SVGAGI. Trimming shortened V by 2 bases and J by 4 bases, and 14 bases separated the two germline ends.

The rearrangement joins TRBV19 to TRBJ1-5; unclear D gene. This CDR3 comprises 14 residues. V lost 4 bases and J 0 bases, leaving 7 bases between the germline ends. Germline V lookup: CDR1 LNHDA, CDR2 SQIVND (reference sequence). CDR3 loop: CASSTANSNQPQHF. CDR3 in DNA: TGTGCCAGTAGTACAGCAAATAGCAATCAGCCCCAGCATTTT.

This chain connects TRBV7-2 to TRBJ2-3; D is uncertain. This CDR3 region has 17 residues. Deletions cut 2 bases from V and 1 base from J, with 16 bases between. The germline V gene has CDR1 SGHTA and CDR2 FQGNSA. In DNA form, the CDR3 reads TGTGCCAGCAGCTTAAGGACGTTATTCCTGGGCACAGATACGCAGTATTTT. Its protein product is CASSLRTLFLGTDTQYF.

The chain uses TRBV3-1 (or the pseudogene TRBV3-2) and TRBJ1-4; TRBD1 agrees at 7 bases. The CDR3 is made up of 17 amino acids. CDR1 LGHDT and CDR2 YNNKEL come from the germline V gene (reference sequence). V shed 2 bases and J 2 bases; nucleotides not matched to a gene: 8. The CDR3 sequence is CASSQKQGIGTNEKLFF. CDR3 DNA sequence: TGTGCCAGCAGCCAAAAACAGGGGATCGGGACTAATGAAAAACTGTTTTTT.

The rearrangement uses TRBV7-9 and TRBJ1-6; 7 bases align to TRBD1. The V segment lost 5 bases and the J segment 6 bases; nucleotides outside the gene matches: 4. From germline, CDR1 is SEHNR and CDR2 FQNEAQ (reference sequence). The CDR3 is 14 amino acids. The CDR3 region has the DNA TGTGCCAGCAGCCGAGGGACAGTTAATTCACCCCTCCACTTT. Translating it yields CASSRGTVNSPLHF.

CDR3 in amino acids: CASSPRGRTGELFF. DNA for the CDR3: TGTGCCAGCAGCCCCAGGGGGCGCACCGGGGAGCTGTTTTTT. The rearrangement links TRBV5-8 to TRBJ2-2; 8 nucleotides line up with TRBD1. Germline assignment: CDR1 SGHTS and CDR2 YDEGEE. V lost 4 bases and J lost 4; bases outside the gene matches: 3. The CDR3 sequence is 14 residues long.